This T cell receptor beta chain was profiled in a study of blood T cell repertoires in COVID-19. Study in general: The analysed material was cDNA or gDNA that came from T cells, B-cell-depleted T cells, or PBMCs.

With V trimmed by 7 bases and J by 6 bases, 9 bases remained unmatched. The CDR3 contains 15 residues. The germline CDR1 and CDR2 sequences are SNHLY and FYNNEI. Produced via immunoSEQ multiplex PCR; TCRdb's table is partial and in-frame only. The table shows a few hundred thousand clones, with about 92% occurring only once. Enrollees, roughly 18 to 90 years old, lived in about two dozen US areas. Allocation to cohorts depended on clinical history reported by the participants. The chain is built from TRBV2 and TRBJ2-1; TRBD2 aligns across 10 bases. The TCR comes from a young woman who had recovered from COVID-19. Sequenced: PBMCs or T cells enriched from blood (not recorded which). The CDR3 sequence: CASTERLAGANEQFF. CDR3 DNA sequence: TGTGCCAGCACCGAAAGGCTAGCGGGAGCCAATGAGCAGTTCTTC.